A selection of T cell receptor beta chains follows, all from one sample in a study of vaccination and CD4 T cells after COVID-19. TCRdb recomputed calls from the PCR reads with MiXCR, one row per CDR3 protein. The sample has tens of thousands of distinct CDR3 sequences; about 50% are singletons. The input for sequencing was CD4+ T cells from blood, taken before SARS-CoV-2 vaccination. These receptors all come from a human donor who had recovered from COVID-19. The CDR3 runs from the conserved cysteine through the conserved F or W. D genes are given only for firm matches. Where a row states a size, it is once, few, many or the class of an expanded clone; other rows omit it.

>-|TRBJ1-5|TRBV4-1|-
TGCGCCAGCGGCCAGGGCCCGGGGGGGCAGCCCCAGCATTTT
CASGQGPGGQPQHF
>once|TRBJ2-1|TRBV20-1|TRBD1
TGCAGTGCAACGACCGGGACAGGGGTCTACAATGAGCAGTTCTTC
CSATTGTGVYNEQFF
>few|TRBJ1-1|TRBV7-3|TRBD1
TGTGCCAGCAGCTTAACCCCGACAGGGGCCACTGAAGCTTTCTTT
CASSLTPTGATEAFF
>-|TRBJ1-1|TRBV20-1|TRBD1
TGCAGTGCTAGAGTCCAGGGGGTTACGGCTGAAGCTTTCTTT
CSARVQGVTAEAFF
>few|TRBJ2-3|TRBV20-1|TRBD2
TGCAGTGCTAGAGATCGAGCGGGATCCACAGATACGCAGTATTTT
CSARDRAGSTDTQYF
>-|TRBJ2-3|TRBV7-3|-
TGTGCCAGCAGCGCCTATAGCAGAACAGATACGCAGTATTTT
CASSAYSRTDTQYF
>-|TRBJ2-1|TRBV7-3|-
TGTGCCAGCAGCTTATTCTCCGGAAATGAGCAGTTCTTC
CASSLFSGNEQFF
>few|TRBJ1-1|TRBV7-8|TRBD1
TGTGCCAGCAGCGCGCTTGGCCAGGGGGCTCTGTGGACTGAAGCTTTCTTT
CASSALGQGALWTEAFF
>once|TRBJ2-7|TRBV10-3|TRBD2
TGTGCCATCAGCACGGGAACCGGGACTAGTCTATACGAGCAGTACTTC
CAISTGTGTSLYEQYF
>-|TRBJ1-2|TRBV7-9|TRBD1
TGTGCCAGCAGCCCAGGGTGGGACAGGGGGTCTTCCACCTATGGCTACACCTTC
CASSPGWDRGSSTYGYTF
>-|TRBJ1-2|TRBV19|-
TGTGCCAGTAGTATAGGTCAGGGGCCCTATGGCTACACCTTC
CASSIGQGPYGYTF
>-|TRBJ1-6|TRBV30|-
TGTGCCTGGGGCCCATCCCCCGGGACCCAATTCAGGCTTGATAATTCACCCCTCCACTTT
CAWGPSPGTQFRLDNSPLHF
>-|TRBJ2-3|TRBV7-2|-
TGTGCCAGCAGCTTAGGATTTGCCACAGATACGCAGTATTTT
CASSLGFATDTQYF
>-|TRBJ2-5|TRBV19|TRBD2
TGTGCCAGTAGTATGATGGGCGGGGGCCAAGAGACCCAGTACTTC
CASSMMGGGQETQYF
>-|TRBJ2-5|TRBV4-2|TRBD2
TGTGCCAGCAGCCAAGGGACTAGCGGCATGGTGTACCAAGAGACCCAGTACTTC
CASSQGTSGMVYQETQYF
>-|TRBJ1-5|TRBV19|TRBD1
TGTGCCACCTGCACAGGGGGTGCCAATCAGCCCCAGCATTTT
CATCTGGANQPQHF
>-|TRBJ2-5|TRBV6-1|-
TGTGCCAGCGCCCCCAAGGCGCCCGGTAGCAGCCTAAGAGAGACCCAGTACTTC
CASAPKAPGSSLRETQYF
>-|TRBJ2-1|TRBV6-1|TRBD1
TGTGCCAGCAGCCCGGCAGGGGGAGTGTACAATGAGCAGTTCTTC
CASSPAGGVYNEQFF
>-|TRBJ2-7|TRBV18|-
TGTGCCAGCTCATCGACCACGACTCAGAGCTCCTACGAGCAGTACTTC
CASSSTTTQSSYEQYF
>few|TRBJ1-2|TRBV20-1|-
TGCAGTGCTAGTGTCAGTACTAACTATGGCTACACCTTC
CSASVSTNYGYTF
>few|TRBJ1-2|TRBV12-3/TRBV12-4|-
TGTGCCAGCAGTTTGGAGGGCGTGGGCTATGGCTACACCTTC
CASSLEGVGYGYTF
>-|TRBJ2-3|TRBV7-8|-
TGTGCCAGCAGCCCACGGTTGGGAGATACGCAGTATTTT
CASSPRLGDTQYF
>-|TRBJ1-3|TRBV2|TRBD1
TGTGCCAGCAAAGAAGGGACAGTGACTGGAAACACCATATATTTT
CASKEGTVTGNTIYF
>few|TRBJ1-1|TRBV10-3|TRBD1
TGTGCCACCCACGGACAGGGCAATGTGGGCACTGAAGCTTTCTTT
CATHGQGNVGTEAFF
>-|TRBJ2-5|TRBV10-3|-
TGTGCCATCGGAGAATACCAAGAGACCCAGTACTTC
CAIGEYQETQYF
>-|TRBJ1-6|TRBV19|TRBD1
TGTGCCAGTAGTATAAGTTCGCCGGGACAGGGGGATTCACCCCTCCACTTT
CASSISSPGQGDSPLHF
>once|TRBJ2-2|TRBV20-1|TRBD2
TGCAGTGCCCTCCCCTGGGCTAGCGGTCGCGGCGGGGAGCTGTTTTTT
CSALPWASGRGGELFF
>-|TRBJ1-1|TRBV6-1|TRBD1
TGTGCCAGCAGTAATACAGGGGGAGGCCTCATGAACACTGAAGCTTTCTTT
CASSNTGGGLMNTEAFF
>-|TRBJ2-3|TRBV11-3|-
TGTGCCAGCAGCTTTCGTGGGGGCACAGATACGCAGTATTTT
CASSFRGGTDTQYF
>-|TRBJ1-2|TRBV10-2|TRBD1
TGCGCCACCAGACTTTCCGGGACAGGGGGATACTATGGCTACACCTTC
CATRLSGTGGYYGYTF
>-|TRBJ2-3|TRBV6-1|-
TGTGCCAGCAGTGACTGGGGACAAGGTGGCCGAGATACGCAGTATTTT
CASSDWGQGGRDTQYF
>-|TRBJ2-1|TRBV11-3|TRBD2
TGTGCCAGCAGCTTAGATGAGGCGGAGCGGGAGGCCTCGGATGAGCAGTTCTTC
CASSLDEAEREASDEQFF
>few|TRBJ2-5|TRBV6-5|-
TGTGCCAGCAGTTACCCTACCGGGCTCGGCCAAGAGACCCAGTACTTC
CASSYPTGLGQETQYF
>few|TRBJ2-3|TRBV19|-
TGTGCCAGTAGTATAGTAAGACTCCGAAGCACAGATACGCAGTATTTT
CASSIVRLRSTDTQYF
>-|TRBJ2-3|TRBV7-7|-
TGTGCTAGCAGCTTAGCCCCGGGGGCCGATACGCAGTATTTT
CASSLAPGADTQYF
>-|TRBJ1-5|TRBV10-3|-
TGTGCCATCAGTGCCCAGGGAGGAAGCAATCAGCCCCAGCATTTT
CAISAQGGSNQPQHF
>-|TRBJ2-7|TRBV28|-
TGTGCCAGCAGGATACAGGGTCACGAGCAGTACTTC
CASRIQGHEQYF
>few|TRBJ1-5|TRBV7-9|-
TGTGCCAGCAGCCCCCCGAATCAGCCCCAGCATTTT
CASSPPNQPQHF
>-|TRBJ2-1|TRBV6-1|-
TGTGCCAGCAGTGAGACGGACTTTGAGCAGTTCTTC
CASSETDFEQFF
>-|TRBJ2-1|TRBV6-1|-
TGTGCCAGCAGGGCAGGACGCGTGAATGGGCAGTTCTTC
CASRAGRVNGQFF
>-|TRBJ2-7|TRBV21-1|-
TGTGCCAGCAGCAAAGCTCCTCTACTAGCGGGAGTTGTAGAGCAGTACTTC
CASSKAPLLAGVVEQYF
>few|TRBJ1-1|TRBV19|-
TGTGCCAGTAACAAACGGGGCCAGCTGAACACTGAAGCTTTCTTT
CASNKRGQLNTEAFF
>-|TRBJ1-2|TRBV7-9|TRBD1
TGTGCCAGCAGCCTACCGGGACAGGGGGGCTATGGCTACACCTTC
CASSLPGQGGYGYTF
>few|TRBJ1-2|TRBV19|-
TGTGCCAGTAGTATGGACCACTATGGCTACACCTTC
CASSMDHYGYTF
>-|TRBJ1-1|TRBV12-3/TRBV12-4|TRBD1
TGTGCCAGCAGTTTAGTGGGACAGGGGGCCGCTGAAGCTTTCTTT
CASSLVGQGAAEAFF
>few|TRBJ1-5|TRBV7-2|-
TGTGCCAGCAGCCTACAGGGACCCATTACTAATCAGCCCCAGCATTTT
CASSLQGPITNQPQHF
>few|TRBJ1-2|TRBV6-1|-
TGTGCCAGCAGTGCGGACAGCTATGGCTACACCTTC
CASSADSYGYTF
>-|TRBJ2-5|TRBV20-1|TRBD2
TGCAGTGCTAGAGATCCTAGCGGACGAGAGACCCAGTACTTC
CSARDPSGRETQYF
>-|TRBJ2-7|TRBV12-3/TRBV12-4|TRBD2
TGTGCCAGCAGTTCCCGGACTAGCGGCTCCTACGAGCAGTACTTC
CASSSRTSGSYEQYF
>-|TRBJ2-1|TRBV19|-
TGTGCCAGTAGTATAGATGCGGGCTCCTACAATGAGCAGTTCTTC
CASSIDAGSYNEQFF
>-|TRBJ2-5|TRBV24-1|-
TGTGCCACCAGTGATTTGACAGGGTTCAGGGAGACCCAGTACTTC
CATSDLTGFRETQYF
>-|TRBJ2-7|TRBV20-1|TRBD2
TGCAGTGCTAGTTCCAGCGGGAGCCTATTTCAGTACTTC
CSASSSGSLFQYF
>-|TRBJ1-5|TRBV10-3|-
TGTGCCATCTCTCTTCAAGGGGATGGGCAGCCCCAGCATTTT
CAISLQGDGQPQHF
>-|TRBJ2-2|TRBV5-4|-
TGTGCCAGCAGCTCTGTCGGGGTCAAGGACACCGGGGAGCTGTTTTTT
CASSSVGVKDTGELFF
>-|TRBJ2-2|TRBV20-1|TRBD2
TGCAGTGCTGAAACGAGCGGGAGGCGCCGGACCGGGGAGCTGTTTTTT
CSAETSGRRRTGELFF
>-|TRBJ2-5|TRBV12-3/TRBV12-4|-
TGTGCCAGCAGTTTATTTCAGGGATCGGAGACCCAGTACTTC
CASSLFQGSETQYF
>few|TRBJ2-3|TRBV27|-
TGTGCCAGCAGACCAACCAAAAACAACAGGGACACAGATACGCAGTATTTT
CASRPTKNNRDTDTQYF